Sequencing of this T cell receptor (beta chain) was carried out in a study of blood T cells in healthy people across ages. Study observations and caveats: Per million T cells, TCR beta diversity dropped about linearly as age rose.

Then a second PCR, running about 6 to 11 cycles, was carried out with a sample-barcoded 5' primer and a J-beta primer mix. TCRdb used MiXCR to reprocess the 5' RACE reads, holding one entry per CDR3 protein. The data contain hundreds of thousands of distinct CDR3 sequences, approximately 49% of them singletons. The CDR3 runs 12 residues. Per germline, CDR1 ENHRY and CDR2 SYGVKD. Comment on this clonotype: The antigen is undetermined.

This sequence joins TRBV10-3 and TRBJ2-5, with D possibly TRBD1 on 5 matching bases. The end of the DNA fits TRBJ2-7 better, so the J call may be wrong. Input material: blood. The receptor was derived from a woman aged 55-69 years in good health. The CDR3 loop is CAISESGAEQYF. Here the CDR3 DNA reads TGTGCCATCAGTGAGTCTGGGGCCGAGCAGTACTTC.